These 18 T cell receptor beta chains were sequenced from one sample in a study of tissue T cells after allogeneic stem cell transplantation. Documented time point: mouse harvest day 7 after allogeneic transplant. The graft held 10^6 splenic CD5+ T cells and 10^7 T-cell-depleted bone marrow cells. TCRdb's copy holds only in-frame clones and misses some; the assay was immunoSEQ multiplex PCR. The table has around 9,300 clones, around 43% seen once; the top ten hold 7.4%. Sequenced sample: gut tissue. These receptors were collected from a female BALB/c mouse given C57BL/6 T cells with graft-versus-host disease after an allogeneic hematopoietic cell transplant.

This clone was seen a single time. Genes and germline are mouse. The read terminates 1 residue before the CDR3 end, so the remaining end is supplied by the germline J gene. Additional DNA sequences in this sample encode the identical CDR3. The chain uses TRBV26 and TRBJ1-1; no reliable D call. The germline gives CDR1 KGHPV, CDR2 FQNQEV (reference sequence). This CDR3 is 13 amino acids long. Deletions cut 2 bases from V and 0 bases from J, with 4 bases between. The sequenced CDR3 bases are TGTGCCAGCAGTCTGGGAACAAACACAGAAGTCTTC. This translates into CASSLGTNTEVF. The complete CDR3 reads CASSLGTNTEVFF. Based on the CDR3 plus reference TRBV26 and TRBJ1-1, the full variable domain is NSKVIQTPRYLVKGQGQKAKMRCIPEKGHPVVFWYQQNKNNEFKFLINFQNQEVLQQIDMTEKRFSAECPSNSPCSLEIQSSEAGDSALYLCASSLGTNTEVFFGKGTRLTVV.

Concerning this clone: Gene names and germline refer to mouse. Read sequence stops 1 residue before the CDR3 end, and the germline J gene provides the missing end. The rearrangement uses TRBV2 and TRBJ2-1, with 9 bases aligning to TRBD1. This CDR3 is 15 amino acids long. The V gene end was trimmed by 0 bases and the J gene end by 4 bases; junction bases not matched to a gene: 1. Germline V CDR1 and CDR2: LGHNA, YSYQKL. CDR3 sequence reads: CASSQEGTGYAEQFF. The covered CDR3 bases are TGTGCCAGCAGCCAAGAGGGGACAGGGTATGCTGAGCAGTTC.

As regards this clone: Germline and genes here are mouse. The DNA ends 1 residue before the CDR3 does, and the rest of the CDR3 is filled in from the germline J gene. The V gene is TRBV26, the J gene TRBJ2-4, with TRBD2 identical over 7 bases. V lost 2 bases and J lost 4; bases outside the gene matches: 0. The CDR3 is 13 amino acids. Germline lookup yields CDR1 KGHPV and CDR2 FQNQEV (reference sequence). The part of the CDR3 DNA that was read is TGTGCCAGCAGTCTGCTGGGGGAAAACACCTTGTAC. Amino acids: CASSLLGENTLY. The entire CDR3 protein reads CASSLLGENTLYF.

Details on this clone: Genes and germline are mouse. The DNA ends 1 residue before the CDR3 does, and the rest of the CDR3 is filled in from the germline J gene. The J gene is TRBJ2-7, the V gene TRBV26; D call uncertain. This CDR3 region has 14 residues. The V gene's germline CDR1 is KGHPV and CDR2 FQNQEV (reference sequence). V was clipped by 0 bases and J by 0 bases, with 6 bases between them. The CDR3 is CASSLSQISYEQYF. CDR3 DNA (partial): TGTGCCAGCAGTCTGTCGCAAATCTCCTATGAACAGTAC. Supplemented by reference TRBV26 and TRBJ2-7, the full variable domain reads NSKVIQTPRYLVKGQGQKAKMRCIPEKGHPVVFWYQQNKNNEFKFLINFQNQEVLQQIDMTEKRFSAECPSNSPCSLEIQSSEAGDSALYLCASSLSQISYEQYFGPGTRLTVL.

By frequency in the sample, this clone is medium-sized (0.01 to 0.1%). The germline and genes are mouse ones. The CDR3 end is not reached by the read, which stops 1 residue before it; the germline J gene fills it in. The rearrangement joins TRBV15 to TRBJ2-7, with D uncertain. Germline V lookup: CDR1 SGHND, CDR2 FRSKSL. Trimming shortened V by 3 bases and J by 4 bases, and 10 bases separated the two germline ends. The CDR3 spans 13 residues. This CDR3 is CASSLSSLYEQYF. The CDR3 DNA, read in part, is TGTGCCAGCAGTTTGTCCTCCCTTTATGAACAGTAC.

Remarks on this clone: Mouse gene names apply. The sequence runs out 1 residue before the end of the CDR3; the remainder is reconstructed from the germline J gene. This chain joins TRBV23 and TRBJ1-1; no DNA check was done on the table's D call, TRBD1. Germline loops: CDR1 KGHTA, CDR2 FQNQQP. The CDR3 consists of 14 residues. CDR3 sequence reads: CSSEGTGGNTEVFF. The CDR3 DNA, read in part, is TGCTCCAGCGAGGGGACAGGGGGCAACACAGAAGTCTTC.

By share of the sample, this clone is medium-sized. Gene and germline names: mouse. The read ends 1 residue early relative to the CDR3; the germline J gene fills the gap. The chain joins TRBV15 to TRBJ2-3; the D gene could be TRBD1 or TRBD2 (5 bases each). V dropped 3 bases and J dropped 0 bases, with 7 bases sitting between them. The CDR3 spans 14 residues. Germline V gene sequence: CDR1 SGHND, CDR2 FRSKSL. CDR3 DNA, as far as it was read: TGTGCCAGCAGTTTGGGGCTTAGTGCAGAAACGCTGTAT. The encoded protein is CASSLGLSAETLY. The entire CDR3 is CASSLGLSAETLYF.

This clone was seen a handful of times. The gene names here belong to mouse. The read ends 1 residue early relative to the CDR3; the germline J gene fills the gap. The V call is TRBV26, the J call TRBJ2-7; 10 bases match TRBD2. Germline trimming cut 6 bases from V and 4 bases from J; bases unmatched to any gene: 3. The V gene's germline CDR1 is KGHPV and CDR2 FQNQEV (reference sequence). The CDR3 has 13 residues. CDR3 region: CASSRTGGYEQYF. CDR3 DNA (partial): TGTGCCAGCAGCAGGACTGGGGGTTATGAACAGTAC.

Only a few counts were recorded for this clone. Gene labels here are mouse ones. Read data end 1 residue before the CDR3 end; the end is taken from the germline J gene. J is TRBJ2-4 and V is TRBV1, with TRBD2 as a possible D gene (6 bases). Germline assignment: CDR1 NSQYPW and CDR2 LRSPGD (reference sequence). This CDR3 spans 12 amino acids. Trimming stripped 3 bases from V and 5 bases from J, with 6 bases between. The covered CDR3 bases are TGCACCTGCAGTGCGGGGGGAAACACCTTGTAC. Amino acid sequence: CTCSAGGNTLY. The CDR3, in full, reads CTCSAGGNTLYF.

Comment on this clone: The germline and genes are mouse ones. The read gets to within 1 residue of the CDR3 end, and the germline J gene fills in the rest. The chain links TRBV12-2 to TRBJ1-4, with D unresolved. V lost 0 bases, J lost 0 bases, and 4 bases lay in between. The CDR3 extends over 14 amino acids. Per germline, CDR1 SGHLS and CDR2 HYDKME. The CDR3 DNA, read in part, is TGTGCCAGCTCTCTCCAGATTTCCAACGAAAGATTATTT. Translated, it gives CASSLQISNERLF. From start to end, the CDR3 is CASSLQISNERLFF.

This clone came up a few times. Gene and germline names: mouse. The read terminates 1 residue before the CDR3 end, so the remaining end is supplied by the germline J gene. The chain carries TRBV26 and TRBJ1-3, with D perhaps TRBD1 (5 bases). The CDR3 is 15 amino acids. Deletions cut 0 bases from V and 2 bases from J, with 8 bases between. CDR1 KGHPV and CDR2 FQNQEV come from the germline V gene (reference sequence). The CDR3 here is CASSLSPGTGNTLYF. Partial CDR3 DNA: TGTGCCAGCAGTCTGTCGCCAGGGACTGGAAATACGCTCTAT.

Concerning this clone itself: Mouse names are used for the genes. The observed sequence ends 1 residue before the CDR3 terminus, with the missing tail filled in from the germline J gene. The chain couples TRBV23 to TRBJ1-4; the table gives TRBD1 as D, unverified against the DNA. CDR3 length equals 15 residues. CDR1 is KGHTA, CDR2 FQNQQP, per germline. Incomplete CDR3 DNA: TGCTCCAGCAGTCAATCGAAGGTTTCCAACGAAAGATTATTT. Amino acids: CSSSQSKVSNERLF. The CDR3 in its entirety is CSSSQSKVSNERLFF.

To note about this clone: Germline and genes here are mouse. The missing CDR3 end, 1 residue past where the read stops, is filled in from the germline J gene. This chain uses TRBV4 with TRBJ2-7; 7 nucleotides match TRBD2. Germline lookup yields CDR1 LGHDT and CDR2 YNNKQL (reference sequence). The CDR3 runs 14 residues. V was clipped by 8 bases and J by 0 bases; unmatched bases: 7. Incomplete CDR3 DNA: TGTGCCAGCTCCCTGGGGGTGAGCTCCTATGAACAGTAC. This codes for CASSLGVSSYEQY. The CDR3 as a whole reads CASSLGVSSYEQYF.

In regard to this clone: Genes and germline are mouse. The CDR3 extends 1 residue past the end of the read, so its final part is completed from the germline J gene. The chain carries TRBV15 and TRBJ2-7, with D tentatively TRBD2 (6 bases). In germline, CDR1 is SGHND, CDR2 FRSKSL. V was clipped by 6 bases and J by 6 bases, with 12 bases between them. The CDR3 consists of 12 residues. CDR3 amino acids: CASSLLGFEQYF. The sequenced CDR3 bases are TGTGCCAGCAGCCTACTGGGCTTTGAACAGTAC.

For this clone: Gene names are mouse gene names. The sequenced fragment ends 1 residue before the CDR3 boundary, so the rest is inferred from the germline J gene. V usage is TRBV15 and J usage is TRBJ2-7; D may be TRBD1 (6 bases). The V gene lost 5 bases and the J gene lost 0 bases, with 8 bases spanning the gap. Germline loops: CDR1 SGHND, CDR2 FRSKSL. This CDR3 is built from 13 residues. The sequenced CDR3 bases are TGTGCCAGCAGTACAGGGAGCTCCTATGAACAGTAC. Translated: CASSTGSSYEQY. The CDR3, in full, reads CASSTGSSYEQYF.

About this clone: Germline and genes: mouse. CDR3 sequence: CASSDWPGYEQYF. The covered CDR3 bases are TGTGCCAGCAGTGACTGGCCGGGCTATGAACAGTAC. The chain uses TRBV15 and TRBJ2-7, with D tentatively TRBD2 (6 bases). From the germline J gene comes the end of the CDR3, since the read stops 1 residue before it. Trimming left V 5 bases short and J 3 bases short, with 11 bases between. This CDR3 comprises 13 residues. Germline CDR1 SGHND, CDR2 FRSKSL.

As to this clone: Here the gene names and germline are mouse. The read comes to an end 1 residue before the CDR3 does, leaving the germline J gene to fill in the end. This sequence joins TRBV26 and TRBJ1-4; D uncertain. The CDR3 is 14 residues long. Germline V gene data show CDR1 as KGHPV and CDR2 as FQNQEV (reference sequence). V was pared by 4 bases and J by 0 bases, with 6 bases between. The part of the CDR3 DNA that was read is TGTGCCAGCAGTCGGGCCCTTTCCAACGAAAGATTATTT. It codes for CASSRALSNERLF. The CDR3 as a whole reads CASSRALSNERLFF.

To note about this clone: The germline and genes are mouse ones. The read stops 1 residue short of the end of the CDR3; the missing end is completed from the germline J gene. The rearrangement links TRBV12-1 to TRBJ2-2, with D unresolved. The V and J ends lost 0 bases and 1 base respectively, with 5 bases between them. The CDR3 sequence is 14 residues long. Germline values: CDR1 SGHSN, CDR2 HYEKVE. CDR3 bases read: TGTGCCAGCTCTCTCCCAGAAAACACCGGGCAGCTCTAC. As protein: CASSLPENTGQLY. In full, the CDR3 reads CASSLPENTGQLYF.